This passage covers 29 T cell receptor beta chains from one sample sequenced in a study of blood T cell repertoires in COVID-19. Libraries were prepared by immunoSEQ multiplex PCR; TCRdb keeps only in-frame clonotypes and omits some of them. The table lists fewer than 250,000 clones, roughly 86% of them singletons. What was sequenced was peripheral blood. The receptors were gathered from an older woman who had recovered from COVID-19.

This chain links TRBV13 with TRBJ2-1, with 14 bases matching TRBD2. The CDR3 sequence is 18 residues long. CDR1 and CDR2 (germline): PRHDT, FYEKMQ (reference sequence). V was pared by 5 bases and J by 1 base, with 7 bases of the junction left unmatched. In DNA, the CDR3 is TGTGCCAGCAGCCCGGGACTAGCGGGGGTTGGGTCCTACAATGAGCAGTTCTTC. This codes for CASSPGLAGVGSYNEQFF. The variable domain in full, with the rest retrieved from reference TRBV13 and TRBJ2-1, is AAGVIQSPRHLIKEKRETATLKCYPIPRHDTVYWYQQGPGQDPQFLISFYEKMQSDKGSIPDRFSAQQFSDYHSELNMSSLELGDSALYFCASSPGLAGVGSYNEQFFGPGTRLTVL.

The J gene is TRBJ1-6, the V gene TRBV7-3, with D hard to call. V shed 9 bases and J shed 7 bases, with 10 bases lying between them. This CDR3 has 12 residues. Germline CDR1 and CDR2: SGHTA and FQGTGA. The CDR3 sequence: CASSTGNSPLHF. CDR3 coding DNA: TGTGCCAGTTCCACCGGGAATTCACCCCTCCACTTT.

The V call is TRBV7-2, the J call TRBJ1-2; the match to TRBD1 covers 7 bases. Germline CDR1 reads SGHTA; CDR2 reads FQGNSA. This CDR3 contains 15 residues. Trimming took 1 base from V and 2 from J; bases not matched to a gene: 4. The CDR3 reads CASSLVGRGNYGYTF. In DNA, the CDR3 is TGTGCCAGCAGCTTAGTGGGCAGGGGGAACTATGGCTACACCTTC.

This clone was seen a handful of times. This chain connects TRBV5-1 to TRBJ2-1, with D possibly TRBD2 on 6 matching bases. The germline V and J ends were trimmed by 6 bases and 4 bases, with 11 bases remaining between them. This CDR3 comprises 13 residues. Germline CDR1 and CDR2: SGHRS and YFSETQ. Here the CDR3 DNA reads TGCGCCAGCAAGAGGGACTCATACAATGAGCAGTTCTTC. Protein sequence: CASKRDSYNEQFF. The whole variable domain, remainder taken from reference TRBV5-1 and TRBJ2-1, is KAGVTQTPRYLIKTRGQQVTLSCSPISGHRSVSWYQQTPGQGLQFLFEYFSETQRNKGNFPGRFSGRQFSNSRSEMNVSTLELGDSALYLCASKRDSYNEQFFGPGTRLTVL.

This chain connects TRBV7-9 to TRBJ2-1, with 11 positions matching TRBD1. The V and J ends lost 5 bases and 8 bases, in that order; junction bases with no gene match: 8. This CDR3 has 15 residues. Germline lookup yields CDR1 SEHNR and CDR2 FQNEAQ (reference sequence). CDR3 loop: CASSGTGQGVYEQFF. In DNA form, the CDR3 reads TGTGCCAGCAGCGGGACGGGACAGGGGGTCTATGAGCAGTTCTTC. The variable domain in full, with the rest retrieved from reference TRBV7-9 and TRBJ2-1, is DTGVSQNPRHKITKRGQNVTFRCDPISEHNRLYWYRQTLGQGPEFLTYFQNEAQLEKSRLLSDRFSAERPKGSFSTLEIQRTEQGDSAMYLCASSGTGQGVYEQFFGPGTRLTVL.

The CDR3 sequence: CASRDRTGDGSEQFF. DNA for the CDR3: TGTGCCAGTAGGGATCGGACAGGGGACGGTAGTGAGCAGTTCTTC. The chain recombines TRBV19 with TRBJ2-1, with TRBD1 matching over 9 bases. There are 15 residues in the CDR3. Germline V gives CDR1 LNHDA, CDR2 SQIVND (reference sequence). The V and J ends lost 6 bases and 9 bases, in that order; junction bases with no gene match: 12.

The rearrangement joins TRBV9 to TRBJ1-1; possibly TRBD1 for D (5 bases). V was cut by 2 bases and J by 3 bases, with 14 bases left in between. The germline V gene encodes CDR1 SGDLS and CDR2 YYNGEE. The CDR3 has 15 amino acids. The CDR3 nucleotides are TGTGCCAGCAGCGTTGACAGCAGAGCCTACACTGAAGCTTTCTTT. Protein product: CASSVDSRAYTEAFF.

CDR3 region: CATGKGVGNQPQHF. CDR3 nucleotide sequence: TGTGCCACCGGCAAAGGGGTGGGCAATCAGCCCCAGCATTTT. The chain recombines TRBV15 with TRBJ1-5, with D possibly matching TRBD1 (5 bases). The germline CDR1 and CDR2 sequences are LNHNV and YYDKDF (reference sequence). Trimming removed 8 bases from V and 2 bases from J, with 13 bases in between. CDR3 length equals 14 residues. The whole variable domain, remainder taken from reference TRBV15 and TRBJ1-5, is DAMVIQNPRYQVTQFGKPVTLSCSQTLNHNVMYWYQQKSSQAPKLLFHYYDKDFNNEADTPDNFQSRRPNTSFCFLDIRSPGLGDTAMYLCATGKGVGNQPQHFGDGTRLSIL.

The chain couples TRBV7-3 to TRBJ1-5, with D possibly being TRBD1 (5 bases). Trimming removed 5 bases at V and 2 bases at J, with 25 bases between. The CDR3 consists of 19 residues. CDR1 SGHTA and CDR2 FQGTGA come from the germline V gene. CDR3: CASSPHPRQNGLCNQPQHF. The CDR3 nucleotides are TGTGCCAGCAGCCCGCATCCCAGACAGAACGGTCTCTGCAATCAGCCCCAGCATTTT.

The chain joins TRBV7-9 to TRBJ2-5, with 10 bases fitting TRBD2. Trimming removed 3 bases from V and 5 bases from J; junction bases left unmatched: 15. Per the germline V gene, CDR1 is SEHNR and CDR2 is FQNEAQ (reference sequence). The CDR3 totals 18 residues. In nucleotides, the CDR3 is TGTGCCAGCAGCTTTTTCACGGGGCCTAGCGGGGGTTGGGAGACCCAGTACTTC. Amino acids: CASSFFTGPSGGWETQYF.

The V call is TRBV29-1, the J call TRBJ1-1; a weak D match, TRBD1 (6 bases). The CDR3 has 13 residues. Germline CDR1 and CDR2: SQVTM and ANQGSEA. Trimming took 5 bases from V and 1 from J, leaving 11 bases between them. As DNA, the CDR3 is TGCAGCGTTAGTCGGACAGCGAACACTGAAGCTTTCTTT. Residues: CSVSRTANTEAFF.

The rearrangement joins TRBV9 to TRBJ2-2; 8 positions agree with TRBD1. V lost 3 bases and J lost 2; bases outside the gene matches: 3. The CDR3 covers 15 residues. Germline assignment: CDR1 SGDLS and CDR2 YYNGEE. CDR3 sequence reads: CASSEGQDNTGELFF. The DNA for the CDR3 is TGTGCCAGCAGCGAGGGACAGGATAACACCGGGGAGCTGTTTTTT.

V usage is TRBV5-5 and J usage is TRBJ2-3, with 8 positions matching TRBD2. The CDR3 extends over 16 amino acids. The ends lost 0 bases at V and 2 bases at J; junction bases unmatched: 5. The germline gives CDR1 SGHKS, CDR2 YYEKEE (reference sequence). CDR3 sequence: CASSLVGRGDTDTQYF. The CDR3 nucleotides read TGTGCCAGCAGCTTGGTCGGGCGGGGGGACACAGATACGCAGTATTTT.

The chain combines TRBV2 with TRBJ2-5; perhaps TRBD2 as D (6 bases). The germline CDR1 and CDR2 sequences are SNHLY and FYNNEI. The V end lost 7 bases, the J end lost 1 base, and 13 bases lay between the germline ends. The CDR3 covers 14 residues. The CDR3 reads CASMPSALQETQYF. The CDR3 nucleotides are TGTGCCAGCATGCCTAGCGCCCTCCAAGAGACCCAGTACTTC.

This clone showed up many times. The rearrangement links TRBV7-2 to TRBJ1-1; D unresolved. This CDR3 is 13 amino acids long. The V gene lost 1 base and the J gene lost 2 bases, with 5 bases spanning the gap. Germline CDR1 SGHTA, CDR2 FQGNSA. This CDR3 reads CASSLGHNTEAFF. The CDR3 coding sequence is TGTGCCAGCAGCTTAGGACATAACACTGAAGCTTTCTTT.

The rearrangement uses TRBV7-2 and TRBJ1-2, with D perhaps matching TRBD1 (5 bases). Deletions cut 5 bases from V and 4 bases from J, with 14 bases between. The length of the CDR3 is 14 residues. Germline CDR1 is SGHTA and CDR2 is FQGNSA. CDR3 DNA: TGTGCCAGCAGCGGGAATCGCGGGGGCTATGGCTACACCTTC. Translated: CASSGNRGGYGYTF.

The chain employs TRBV7-2 and TRBJ2-1, with 8 bases aligning to TRBD2. Trimming removed 6 bases from V and 8 bases from J; junction bases left unmatched: 15. CDR3 length: 16 amino acids. Germline CDR1 SGHTA, CDR2 FQGNSA. The CDR3 reads CASRPAWTGGLYEQFF. In DNA form, the CDR3 reads TGTGCCAGCAGACCGGCTTGGACGGGGGGGCTCTATGAGCAGTTCTTC.

The rearrangement uses TRBV12-3 or TRBV12-4 and TRBJ2-7; 8 nucleotides match TRBD1. The V gene end was trimmed by 4 bases and the J gene end by 12 bases; junction bases not matched to a gene: 5. This CDR3 is 11 amino acids long. The CDR3 DNA sequence: TGTGCCAGCAGTTCGAGACAGGGGATGTACTTC. Translating gives CASSSRQGMYF.

The chain carries TRBV5-5 and TRBJ1-2; TRBD1 is a possible D gene (5 bases). V shed 4 bases and J shed 6 bases, with 28 bases lying between them. From germline, CDR1 is SGHKS and CDR2 YYEKEE (reference sequence). CDR3 length: 18 amino acids. The CDR3 nucleotides read TGTGCCAGCAGCGTCAACACCGTCCCTCGGGGGGAGGGCCATGGCTACACCTTC. It translates to CASSVNTVPRGEGHGYTF.

The V gene is TRBV7-9, the J gene TRBJ2-5; a weak D match, TRBD1 (7 bases). The CDR3 extends over 17 amino acids. V lost 5 bases, J lost 4 bases, and 23 bases lay in between. In germline, CDR1 is SEHNR, CDR2 FQNEAQ (reference sequence). The CDR3 nucleotides are TGTGCCAGCAGCCACCTCTTGGCAGGGGGACTGGTAGAGACCCAGTACTTC. It yields the protein CASSHLLAGGLVETQYF.

This rearrangement joins TRBV6-2 or TRBV6-3 to TRBJ2-7; 9 nucleotides agree with TRBD1. Germline V gene data show CDR1 as MNHEY and CDR2 as SVGEGT. The CDR3 runs to 13 residues. The J segment lost 5 bases and the V segment lost 6 bases, leaving 5 bases of the junction unmatched. This chain's CDR3 is CASSRTGVDEQYF. The DNA for the CDR3 is TGTGCCAGCAGCCGGACAGGGGTGGACGAGCAGTACTTC.

This clone came up once. The rearrangement links TRBV5-6 to TRBJ1-1; 8 bases align to TRBD1. This CDR3 has 14 residues. V dropped 4 bases and J dropped 6; count of bases not matched to a gene: 8. The germline V gene has CDR1 SGHDT and CDR2 YYEEEE. This CDR3 is CASSPGTGRPEAFF. Here the CDR3 DNA reads TGTGCCAGCAGCCCGGGGACAGGAAGACCTGAAGCTTTCTTT. Combining the CDR3 with reference TRBV5-6 and TRBJ1-1 gives the whole variable domain DAGVTQSPTHLIKTRGQQVTLRCSPKSGHDTVSWYQQALGQGPQFIFQYYEEEERQRGNFPDRFSGHQFPNYSSELNVNALLLGDSALYLCASSPGTGRPEAFFGQGTRLTVV.

The chain has TRBV12-5 and TRBJ2-2, with a tentative D call TRBD2 (6 bases). V was clipped by 1 base and J by 5 bases, with 17 bases between them. The CDR3 is made up of 17 amino acids. Germline V gene lookup returns CDR1 LGHNT and CDR2 FRNRAP. The DNA of the CDR3 is TGTGCTAGTGGTTTGGGCTCGGGCAGGGAGGTAACCGGGGAGCTGTTTTTT. Residues: CASGLGSGREVTGELFF.

The genes are TRBV19 and TRBJ1-5; D is perhaps TRBD1 (5 bases). The CDR3 has 16 amino acids. Germline CDR1 is LNHDA and CDR2 is SQIVND (reference sequence). V was cut by 2 bases and J by 2 bases, with 13 bases left in between. The CDR3 coding sequence is TGTGCCAGTAGTATATGGGCAGGGTCGGGCAATCAGCCCCAGCATTTT. Its protein product is CASSIWAGSGNQPQHF.

The gene calls are TRBV9 and TRBJ2-2; 9 bases align to TRBD1. Per the germline V gene, CDR1 is SGDLS and CDR2 is YYNGEE. This CDR3 comprises 15 residues. Trimming took 4 bases from V and 5 from J; bases not matched to a gene: 6. CDR3 sequence: CASSPRDRVTGELFF. The CDR3 DNA sequence: TGTGCCAGCAGCCCCCGGGACAGGGTAACCGGGGAGCTGTTTTTT.

This clone was seen only once. The V gene is TRBV7-2, the J gene TRBJ2-5; TRBD2 agrees at 7 bases. Germline V gives CDR1 SGHTA, CDR2 FQGNSA. Germline trimming cut 7 bases from V and 5 bases from J; bases unmatched to any gene: 10. The length of the CDR3 is 14 residues. The CDR3, as DNA: TGTGCCAGCAACCTAATGGGGGGGAGGGAGACCCAGTACTTC. This codes for CASNLMGGRETQYF.

J is TRBJ2-5 and V is TRBV28; 8 bases agree with TRBD1. Germline CDR1 reads MDHEN; CDR2 reads SYDVKM. The CDR3 sequence is 13 residues long. V lost 5 bases, J lost 5 bases, and 4 bases stayed unmatched. The CDR3 nucleotides are TGTGCCAGCAGTGTACAGGGGGGCGAGACCCAGTACTTC. Its translation is CASSVQGGETQYF.

This chain joins TRBV7-2 and TRBJ2-5; a weak D match, TRBD1 (5 bases). Germline CDR1 SGHTA, CDR2 FQGNSA. The CDR3 consists of 15 residues. V lost 2 bases and J lost 5, with 15 bases in between. The CDR3 coding sequence is TGTGCCAGCAGCTTAATGAGGAGCAGGGCGGAGACCCAGTACTTC. It yields the protein CASSLMRSRAETQYF.

The chain recombines TRBV18 with TRBJ1-1; tentatively, D is TRBD1 (6 bases). V lost 2 bases and J 0 bases, leaving 10 bases between the germline ends. The CDR3 spans 15 residues. Looked up from germline, CDR1 is KGHSH and CDR2 is LQKENI. CDR3: CASSPWTALNTEAFF. Written as DNA, the CDR3 is TGTGCCAGCTCACCATGGACAGCTTTGAACACTGAAGCTTTCTTT.